This T cell receptor (beta chain) was found in a study of blood T cell repertoires in COVID-19. The repertoire was sequenced with immunoSEQ multiplex PCR; TCRdb's copy has only in-frame clones and lacks some. The data hold approximately 170,000 clones, with 83% observed a single time. Deletions cut 4 bases from V and 1 base from J, with 14 bases between. Germline values: CDR1 SGHRS, CDR2 YFSETQ. This CDR3 spans 15 amino acids. V and J are TRBV5-1 and TRBJ1-1; D possibly corresponds to TRBD1 (6 bases). Sequences were obtained from PBMCs or T cells enriched from blood (not recorded which). The receptor was derived from a woman between 50 and 59 years old who had recovered from COVID-19. The CDR3 sequence is CASSPLGGTNTEAFF. The CDR3 nucleotides are TGCGCCAGCAGCCCTCTAGGGGGAACGAACACTGAAGCTTTCTTT.